This TCR beta chain was sequenced for a study of blood T cell repertoires in COVID-19. About the research overall: The United States, Italy and Spain supplied acute and convalescent COVID-19 samples.

V was clipped by 4 bases and J by 4 bases, with 12 bases between them. Germline V gene data show CDR1 as SGHDT and CDR2 as YYEEEE. CDR3 size: 13 residues. Using immunoSEQ multiplex PCR, the repertoire was profiled, and TCRdb retains in-frame clones only, with some absent. The sample consists of over 150,000 clones, roughly 85% of them appearing once. Seattle patients were enrolled during active infection and followed longitudinally. The J gene is TRBJ2-7, the V gene TRBV5-6, with a tentative D call TRBD2 (6 bases). This TCR was sampled from a woman aged 55-75 years with COVID-19, enrolled during active disease. The sequenced sample consisted of peripheral blood. The CDR3, as DNA: TGTGCCAGCAGCCCGGGAGTCTATTACGAGCAGTACTTC. Its translation: CASSPGVYYEQYF.